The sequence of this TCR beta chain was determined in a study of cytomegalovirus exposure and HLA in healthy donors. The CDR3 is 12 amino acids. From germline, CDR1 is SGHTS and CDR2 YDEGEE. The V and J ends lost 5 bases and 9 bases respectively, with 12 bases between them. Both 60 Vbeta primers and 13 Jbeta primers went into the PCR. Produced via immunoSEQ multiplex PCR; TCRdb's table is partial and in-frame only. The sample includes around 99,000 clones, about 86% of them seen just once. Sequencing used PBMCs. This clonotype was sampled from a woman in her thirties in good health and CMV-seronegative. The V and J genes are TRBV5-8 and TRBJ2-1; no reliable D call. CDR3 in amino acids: CASSRRLGEQFF. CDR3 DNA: TGTGCCAGCAGTCGACGACTTGGTGAGCAGTTCTTC.